What follows are 5 T cell receptor beta chains derived from one specimen sequenced in a study of blood T cells in healthy people across ages. The second PCR ran 7 to 11 cycles with a sample-barcoded 5' primer and J-beta primers. A single record per CDR3 protein comes from TCRdb applying MiXCR to the 5' RACE reads. This table has about 1.5 million distinct CDR3 sequences, under 55% appearing once. Sequencing used blood. These receptors were obtained from a woman between 18 and 29 years old in good health.

J is TRBJ2-3 and V is TRBV10-3; 7 bases agree with TRBD1. This CDR3 has 18 amino acids. The germline CDR1 and CDR2 sequences are ENHRY and SYGVKD. V shed 0 bases and J 0 bases; nucleotides not matched to a gene: 9. CDR3 sequence: CAISESPGQATSTDTQYF. CDR3 nucleotide sequence: TGTGCCATCAGTGAGTCCCCAGGACAGGCTACTAGCACAGATACGCAGTATTTT.

The V call is TRBV20-1, the J call TRBJ1-2, with 12 positions matching TRBD1. V lost 1 base, J lost 2 bases, and 5 bases stayed unmatched. Per germline, CDR1 DFQATT and CDR2 SNEGSKA (reference sequence). CDR3 length: 16 residues. The DNA of the CDR3 is TGCAGTGCTAGAGCGGGGACAGGGGGCACAAACTATGGCTACACCTTC. It specifies CSARAGTGGTNYGYTF.

The rearrangement joins TRBV6-4 to TRBJ2-1; 7 positions match TRBD2. Germline CDR1 reads MRHNA; CDR2 reads SNTAGT. The CDR3 length is 18 residues. V was pared by 0 bases and J by 4 bases, with 12 bases of the junction left unmatched. The DNA of the CDR3 is TGTGCCAGCAGTGACTCTAGCGCCACTAGCGCGAATTACAATGAGCAGTTCTTC. It yields the protein CASSDSSATSANYNEQFF.

The V call is TRBV20-1, the J call TRBJ1-2; 7 bases fit TRBD1. Germline values: CDR1 DFQATT, CDR2 SNEGSKA (reference sequence). J was trimmed by 4 bases and V by 3 bases; bases with no gene match: 5. This CDR3 has 13 amino acids. The chain's CDR3 is CSASHRGVYGYTF. The DNA for the CDR3 is TGCAGTGCTAGCCACAGGGGTGTCTATGGCTACACCTTC.

This clonotype appeared many times. The rearrangement uses TRBV2 and TRBJ2-7; 8 bases line up with TRBD1. The CDR3 has 13 amino acids. CDR1 and CDR2 (germline): SNHLY, FYNNEI. The J segment lost 2 bases and the V segment lost 6 bases, leaving 3 bases of the junction unmatched. The CDR3 here is CASRRQGTYEQYF. The CDR3 bases are TGTGCCAGCAGGCGACAGGGGACCTACGAGCAGTACTTC. The full variable domain, with the rest looked up from reference TRBV2 and TRBJ2-7, is EPEVTQTPSHQVTQMGQEVILRCVPISNHLYFYWYRQILGQKVEFLVSFYNNEISEKSEIFDDQFSVERPDGSNFTLKIRSTKLEDSAMYFCASRRQGTYEQYFGPGTRLTVT.